Presented here are 32 T cell receptor beta chains from one specimen sequenced in a study of T cell repertoires in aging, cancer and after chemotherapy. A mixed TRB-A/B primer pool amplified rearranged TRB by multiplex touch-down PCR. TCRdb called the multiplex PCR reads again in MiXCR, with one record for every CDR3 protein. Of roughly 2,800 distinct CDR3 sequences listed, approximately 51% are singletons. Amplification of TCR beta used genomic DNA extracted from peripheral blood. Input material: blood. The receptors were gathered from a human donor with a blood cancer.

V gene TRBV5-1 combines with J gene TRBJ2-1; no clear D gene. The germline CDR1 and CDR2 sequences are SGHRS and YFSETQ. V gave up 4 bases and J gave up 0 bases, with 2 bases separating them. There are 12 residues in the CDR3. DNA of the CDR3: TGCGCCAGCAGCGACTCCTACAATGAGCAGTTCTTC. Translating it yields CASSDSYNEQFF.

V usage is TRBV6-1 and J usage is TRBJ1-6; unclear D gene. The germline V gene encodes CDR1 MNHNS and CDR2 SASEGT. This CDR3 is built from 15 residues. The V and J ends lost 5 bases and 5 bases respectively, with 13 bases between them. Here the CDR3 reads CASSLAGGNNSPLHF. CDR3 DNA sequence: TGTGCCAGCAGTCTTGCGGGAGGAAATAATTCACCCCTCCACTTT.

With respect to this clonotype: This may be a read error, as it is one base from a much larger clone. The V call is TRBV6-5, the J call TRBJ2-7; 9 nucleotides line up with TRBD2. CDR1 MNHEY and CDR2 SVGAGI come from the germline V gene. The length of the CDR3 is 13 residues. The CDR3 reads CASGLARSYKQYF. The CDR3 DNA follows: TGTGCCAGCGGACTAGCGCGTTCCTACAAGCAGTACTTC.

Note on this clonotype: A junction end diverges from the germline sequence, so it may reflect a read error. The CDR3 loop is CASSYSTTGTPIHF. The CDR3 DNA follows: TGTGCCAGCAGTTACTCCACGACAGGTACACCCATCCACTTT. The chain has TRBV6-6 and TRBJ1-6; possible D gene TRBD1, 6 bases. Germline V gene data show CDR1 as MNHNY and CDR2 as SVGAGI (reference sequence). The CDR3 totals 14 residues.

This clonotype was recorded a few times. The V call is TRBV6-5, the J call TRBJ2-7, with 8 nucleotides matching TRBD1. The junction had 9 bases not matched to a gene; V was cut back by 4 bases and J by 7 bases. Germline CDR1 is MNHEY and CDR2 is SVGAGI. CDR3 size: 14 residues. The CDR3 DNA sequence: TGTGCCAGCAGTTTGATGGACAGGGCGGGTGAGCAGTACTTC. Protein sequence: CASSLMDRAGEQYF.

This clonotype is labeled as large. The gene calls are TRBV29-1 and TRBJ2-1; the D is unclear. The germline gives CDR1 SQVTM, CDR2 ANQGSEA. The CDR3 length is 16 residues. V was pared by 0 bases and J by 4 bases, with 16 bases between. CDR3 in amino acids: CSVEDPSLRRYNEQFF. CDR3 coding DNA: TGCAGCGTTGAAGATCCTAGTCTCAGGAGATACAATGAGCAGTTCTTC.

V is TRBV5-4 and J is TRBJ2-2, with D tentatively TRBD1 (6 bases). The germline V gene has CDR1 SGHNT and CDR2 YYREEE (reference sequence). The V end lost 0 bases, the J end lost 4 bases, and 13 bases lay between the germline ends. The CDR3 is 16 amino acids. The CDR3 loop reads CASSLEQGRGTGELFF. The CDR3 DNA follows: TGTGCCAGCAGCTTGGAACAGGGACGGGGCACCGGGGAGCTGTTTTTT.

This chain joins TRBV12-3 or TRBV12-4 and TRBJ1-5, with no clear D. The CDR3 covers 19 residues. V lost 3 bases, J lost 1 base, and 22 bases lay in between. CDR3 amino acids: CASSFFDIGRRESNQPQHF. The CDR3 nucleotides are TGTGCCAGCAGTTTTTTTGATATTGGCAGGAGGGAAAGCAATCAGCCCCAGCATTTT.

This sequence joins TRBV7-6 and TRBJ1-6; D not certain. The length of the CDR3 is 14 residues. V gave up 1 base and J gave up 10 bases, with 11 bases separating them. Germline CDR1 reads SGHVS; CDR2 reads FNYEAQ. The CDR3 protein is CASSLGGLGSPLHF. The CDR3, as DNA: TGTGCCAGCAGCTTAGGTGGCTTAGGGTCACCCCTCCACTTT.

This rearrangement joins TRBV30 to TRBJ1-2; D is undetermined. V lost 2 bases to trimming and J lost 0 bases, with 13 bases between them. CDR1 GTSNPN and CDR2 SVGIG come from the germline V gene (reference sequence). CDR3 length: 15 amino acids. CDR3 in DNA: TGTGCCTGGAGTAGTGGAGGCAGGACTAACTATGGCTACACCTTC. The encoded protein is CAWSSGGRTNYGYTF.

The chain couples TRBV6-6 to TRBJ2-7; D assignment may be TRBD1 or TRBD2 (5 bases each). Germline V lookup: CDR1 MNHNY, CDR2 SVGAGI (reference sequence). This CDR3 spans 15 amino acids. Trimming pared 3 bases from V and 6 bases from J, leaving 18 bases between. DNA for the CDR3: TGTGCCAGCAGTTATTTAGAACGAGGGGTCGGCGAGCAGTACTTC. Translation: CASSYLERGVGEQYF.

The V call is TRBV11-1, the J call TRBJ2-1; TRBD2 matches 7 bases. The germline CDR1 and CDR2 sequences are SGHAT and FQDESV (reference sequence). With V trimmed by 0 bases and J by 13 bases, 15 bases remained unmatched. This CDR3 region has 16 residues. CDR3 loop: CASSLARASGQETQFF. CDR3 nucleotide sequence: TGTGCCAGCAGCTTAGCCAGGGCTAGCGGACAAGAGACCCAGTTCTTC.

This clonotype came up a few times. The V call is TRBV6-6, the J call TRBJ2-5; 11 bases are shared with TRBD2. Germline V gene data show CDR1 as MNHNY and CDR2 as SVGAGI (reference sequence). CDR3 length: 17 amino acids. With V trimmed by 2 bases and J by 3 bases, 8 bases remained unmatched. The CDR3 reads CASSYPRGLADKETQYF. The CDR3 DNA is TGTGCCAGCAGTTACCCCCGGGGACTAGCGGATAAAGAGACCCAGTACTTC.

Relative to its sample, this clonotype is large. The V gene is TRBV30, the J gene TRBJ1-2; no definite D call. Trimming pared 4 bases from V and 8 bases from J, leaving 14 bases between. Germline-derived CDR1 and CDR2 are GTSNPN and SVGIG (reference sequence). This CDR3 comprises 12 residues. The CDR3 DNA is TGTGCCTGGACTAGCGGGCCTGGGGGCTACACCTTC. Translating gives CAWTSGPGGYTF.

By share of the sample, this clonotype is medium-sized. The chain carries TRBV12-3 or TRBV12-4 and TRBJ2-3; possible D gene TRBD2, 5 bases. Trimming removed 10 bases from V and 3 bases from J, with 17 bases in between. The length of the CDR3 is 14 residues. CDR3 sequence reads: CATSSPPGTDTQYF. CDR3 bases: TGTGCCACCTCCTCACCTCCGGGGACAGATACGCAGTATTTT.

This clonotype was picked up a small number of times. The chain links TRBV6-5 to TRBJ2-1; 11 bases line up with TRBD2. The CDR3 extends over 17 amino acids. Germline assignment: CDR1 MNHEY and CDR2 SVGAGI. J was trimmed by 2 bases and V by 6 bases; bases with no gene match: 9. CDR3 bases: TGTGCCAGCAGCCAACCGGGACTAGCGGAGCCCTACAATGAGCAGTTCTTC. This sequence encodes CASSQPGLAEPYNEQFF.

The table lists this clonotype with a count of one. The chain recombines TRBV6-1 with TRBJ1-5; TRBD1 agrees at 7 bases. Trimming took 6 bases from V and 3 from J; bases not matched to a gene: 5. The CDR3 consists of 14 residues. Germline V gene sequence: CDR1 MNHNS, CDR2 SASEGT. The CDR3 nucleotides read TGTGCCAGCAGAACGACAGGGATCAATCAGCCCCAGCATTTT. This sequence encodes CASRTTGINQPQHF.

This clonotype turned up a few times. The chain carries TRBV5-4 and TRBJ2-7; 8 nucleotides line up with TRBD1. The CDR3 is 14 amino acids. J lost 5 bases, V lost 0 bases, and 4 bases had no gene match. From germline, CDR1 is SGHNT and CDR2 YYREEE (reference sequence). The CDR3 region has the DNA TGTGCCAGCAGCTTGGGTCAGGGGGCGAACGAGCAGTACTTC. The encoded protein is CASSLGQGANEQYF. Full variable domain (rest looked up from reference TRBV5-4 and TRBJ2-7): ETGVTQSPTHLIKTRGQQVTLRCSSQSGHNTVSWYQQALGQGPQFIFQYYREEENGRGNFPPRFSGLQFPNYSSELNVNALELDDSALYLCASSLGQGANEQYFGPGTRLTVT.

The rearrangement uses TRBV7-2 and TRBJ2-6; no firm D call. The CDR3 sequence is 15 residues long. Trimming took off 1 base at V and 2 bases at J, with 6 bases between the two ends. CDR1 is SGHTA, CDR2 FQGNSA, per germline. CDR3 region: CASSLESPGANVLTF. CDR3 coding DNA: TGTGCCAGCAGCTTAGAGTCCCCTGGGGCCAACGTCCTGACTTTC.

This clonotype has just a few counts. The chain uses TRBV6-5 and TRBJ2-7; tentatively, D is TRBD2 (7 bases). This CDR3 has 14 amino acids. Trimming shortened V by 6 bases and J by 1 base, and 13 bases separated the two germline ends. CDR1 is MNHEY and CDR2 is SVGAGI in the germline V gene. The CDR3 protein is CASRGGTLSYEQYF. The CDR3 bases are TGTGCCAGCAGGGGGGGGACACTTTCCTACGAGCAGTACTTC.

The chain is built from TRBV24-1 and TRBJ2-2; D is ambiguous. The CDR3 length is 11 residues. Trimming pared 1 base from V and 15 bases from J, leaving 8 bases between. Germline V gene sequence: CDR1 KGHDR, CDR2 SFDVKD. CDR3 region: CATSDFRLLFF. The CDR3 nucleotides read TGTGCCACCAGTGATTTCAGGCTGTTGTTTTTT.

The chain joins TRBV27 to TRBJ2-7; 11 nucleotides align to TRBD2. CDR1 and CDR2 from the germline V gene are MNHEY and SMNVEV (reference sequence). Trimming at V came to 8 bases and at J to 7 bases, leaving 10 bases not matched to a gene. The CDR3 covers 14 residues. CDR3: CASRNRLAGSEQYF. CDR3 coding DNA: TGTGCCAGCCGTAACCGACTAGCGGGGTCGGAGCAGTACTTC.

This chain joins TRBV6-5 and TRBJ2-3; TRBD1 matches 7 bases. The CDR3 spans 13 residues. Germline V gene data show CDR1 as MNHEY and CDR2 as SVGAGI. Trimming cost V 2 bases and J 8 bases; bases outside gene matches: 4. CDR3 sequence (DNA): TGTGCCAGCAGTTACGGGACAGTGGGTACGCAGTATTTT. This gives the protein CASSYGTVGTQYF.

This clonotype qualifies as medium-sized. The V and J genes are TRBV6-5 and TRBJ2-7; 11 nucleotides match TRBD1. The CDR3 is 14 amino acids. The V gene's germline CDR1 is MNHEY and CDR2 SVGAGI. After removal of 4 bases from V and 2 bases from J, the junction contained 1 base not matched to a gene. As DNA, the CDR3 is TGTGCCAGCAGTTCGGACAGGGGGCCCTACGAGCAGTACTTC. This gives the protein CASSSDRGPYEQYF.

The genes are TRBV29-1 and TRBJ1-6, with a possible D match to TRBD1 (6 bases). The germline V gene has CDR1 SQVTM and CDR2 ANQGSEA. CDR3 size: 14 residues. V was cut by 5 bases and J by 6 bases, with 14 bases left in between. The CDR3 sequence: CSVREQGPNSPLHF. DNA of the CDR3: TGCAGCGTTCGGGAACAGGGACCTAATTCACCCCTCCACTTT.

J is TRBJ1-3 and V is TRBV6-1, with no clear D. V was trimmed by 6 bases and J by 9 bases, leaving 15 bases between them. CDR1 and CDR2 (germline): MNHNS, SASEGT. CDR3 length: 13 amino acids. CDR3 bases: TGTGCCAGCAGCCTCGCTCTTGGAGGCACCATATATTTT. It codes for CASSLALGGTIYF.

Concerning this clonotype itself: Just one base apart from a much larger clone, this may be a read error. The chain carries TRBV30 and TRBJ2-7; 8 bases are a match to TRBD2. The CDR3 is 13 residues long. V lost 2 bases to trimming and J lost 3 bases; unmatched junction nucleotides: 3. Germline loops: CDR1 GTSNPN, CDR2 SVGIG (reference sequence). The CDR3 DNA follows: TGTGCCTGGAGTAGCGGGGGTTACTACGAGCAGTACTTC. This codes for CAWSSGGYYEQYF.

This sequence joins TRBV10-2 and TRBJ1-6; no definite D call. Trimming removed 0 bases from V and 7 bases from J, with 4 bases in between. Per the germline V gene, CDR1 is WSHSY and CDR2 is SAAADI. This CDR3 contains 13 residues. The chain's CDR3 is CASSESRNSPLHF. The CDR3 DNA reads as TGCGCCAGCAGTGAGTCGAGGAATTCACCCCTCCACTTT.

This chain links TRBV7-2 with TRBJ2-1, with TRBD2 identical over 13 bases. J lost 4 bases, V lost 6 bases, and 9 bases had no gene match. This CDR3 region has 17 residues. Germline assignment: CDR1 SGHTA and CDR2 FQGNSA. This CDR3 reads CASSYTSGRALYNEQFF. Here the CDR3 DNA reads TGTGCCAGCAGTTATACTAGCGGGAGGGCTCTATACAATGAGCAGTTCTTC. Combining the CDR3 with reference TRBV7-2 and TRBJ2-1 gives the whole variable domain GAGVSQSPSNKVTEKGKDVELRCDPISGHTALYWYRQSLGQGLEFLIYFQGNSAPDKSGLPSDRFSAERTGGSVSTLTIQRTQQEDSAVYLCASSYTSGRALYNEQFFGPGTRLTVL.

The chain links TRBV5-6 to TRBJ2-6; weak D call: TRBD2 (6 bases). The germline V gene encodes CDR1 SGHDT and CDR2 YYEEEE. The ends were cut back, 2 bases at V and 0 bases at J, with 6 bases in the middle. This CDR3 region has 15 residues. CDR3 in DNA: TGTGCCAGCAGCTTCGGGAGCTCTGGGGCCAACGTCCTGACTTTC. It is translated as CASSFGSSGANVLTF. The variable domain in full, completed from reference TRBV5-6 and TRBJ2-6, reads DAGVTQSPTHLIKTRGQQVTLRCSPKSGHDTVSWYQQALGQGPQFIFQYYEEEERQRGNFPDRFSGHQFPNYSSELNVNALLLGDSALYLCASSFGSSGANVLTFGAGSRLTVL.

This clonotype was counted between two and nine times. This chain uses TRBV7-6 with TRBJ2-7; the D gene could be TRBD1 or TRBD2 (5 bases each). This CDR3 contains 15 residues. Germline CDR1 is SGHVS and CDR2 is FNYEAQ. Trimming removed 1 base from V and 5 bases from J, with 15 bases in between. The CDR3 DNA is TGTGCCAGCAGCTTAGATTTCGGGGCGAACAACGAGCAGTACTTC. This sequence encodes CASSLDFGANNEQYF. The full variable domain, rest sourced from reference TRBV7-6 and TRBJ2-7, is GAGVSQSPRYKVTKRGQDVALRCDPISGHVSLYWYRQALGQGPEFLTYFNYEAQQDKSGLPNDRFSAERPEGSISTLTIQRTEQRDSAMYRCASSLDFGANNEQYFGPGTRLTVT.

The rearrangement joins TRBV6-5 to TRBJ2-7, with D possibly being TRBD2 (7 bases). The V and J ends lost 5 bases and 0 bases respectively, with 20 bases between them. Germline V lookup: CDR1 MNHEY, CDR2 SVGAGI. The CDR3 totals 17 residues. The CDR3 region has the DNA TGTGCCAGCAGTCGCCTTTCGGCGGGGGCTCTCTCCTACGAGCAGTACTTC. Its protein is CASSRLSAGALSYEQYF.